The 30 T cell receptor beta chains below come from one sample, sequenced in a study of CD8 T cells in Susac syndrome (dated by TCRdb to about 2019). The library was generated by the immunoSEQ multiplex PCR assay. RNA was extracted using the RNeasy kit, and 0.5 to 1 microgram was reverse transcribed with random hexamers. In TCRdb, the public reads were trimmed at Q25 with fastp and aligned with MiXCR, with productive beta chains retained. Identical CDR3 protein sequences are pooled into one entry, listed with their most common genes and DNA. The sample table records about 240,000 distinct CDR3 sequences; less than 96% of these occur just once. Approximately 0.094% of the sample is in the top ten clones. Material for sequencing was CD4+ T cells from PBMCs. The receptor source for this set is a human donor with Susac syndrome.

The V gene is TRBV4-1, the J gene TRBJ2-3; the D call may be TRBD1 or TRBD2 (6 bases each). Germline CDR1 and CDR2: MGHRA and YSYEKL. Trimming stripped 4 bases from V and 1 base from J, with 12 bases between. The CDR3 sequence is 15 residues long. The CDR3 loop reads CASSRLGGGTDTQYF. CDR3 nucleotide sequence: TGCGCCAGCAGCCGACTAGGGGGAGGCACAGATACGCAGTATTTT.

The gene calls are TRBV7-2 and TRBJ2-3; no clear D. Germline V gives CDR1 SGHTA, CDR2 FQGNSA. Deletions cut 0 bases from V and 2 bases from J, with 9 bases between. This CDR3 spans 15 amino acids. CDR3 in amino acids: CASSLAASLTDTQYF. CDR3 nucleotide sequence: TGTGCCAGCAGCTTAGCCGCCTCGCTCACAGATACGCAGTATTTT.

The V call is TRBV4-1, the J call TRBJ2-1; 8 bases line up with TRBD1. The V and J ends lost 5 bases and 5 bases, in that order; junction bases with no gene match: 14. CDR1 MGHRA and CDR2 YSYEKL come from the germline V gene. This CDR3 is 17 amino acids long. The CDR3 loop reads CASSFRGRTGIDNEQFF. DNA of the CDR3: TGCGCCAGCAGCTTCCGAGGGCGGACAGGGATCGACAATGAGCAGTTCTTC.

The chain carries TRBV11-3 and TRBJ2-1; 7 bases are shared with TRBD2. Germline CDR1 is SGHNT and CDR2 is YENEEA. The CDR3 spans 13 residues. J gave up 16 bases and V 5 bases, and 14 bases lay outside the gene matches. The CDR3 coding sequence is TGTGCCAGCAGCCCCCTCCCGGCGGGAGAGGATTTCTTC. Its translation: CASSPLPAGEDFF.

The chain uses TRBV20-1 and TRBJ2-7, with 10 bases identical to TRBD2. Trimming cost V 6 bases and J 5 bases; bases outside gene matches: 10. This CDR3 is 14 amino acids long. Germline values: CDR1 DFQATT, CDR2 SNEGSKA (reference sequence). The CDR3 loop is CSASVGLASHEQYF. The DNA of the CDR3 is TGCAGTGCCTCAGTGGGACTAGCGAGTCACGAGCAGTACTTC.

J is TRBJ1-2 and V is TRBV6-1, with a weak D call TRBD1 (5 bases). Germline loops: CDR1 MNHNS, CDR2 SASEGT. The CDR3 is 14 residues long. Trimming took off 0 bases at V and 6 bases at J, with 11 bases between the two ends. The chain's CDR3 is CASSEAAGSDGYTF. CDR3 DNA: TGTGCCAGCAGTGAAGCGGCAGGGTCGGATGGCTACACCTTC.

The V call is TRBV6-5, the J call TRBJ2-1; 9 positions match TRBD2. The CDR3 has 14 residues. Germline-derived CDR1 and CDR2 are MNHEY and SVGAGI. After removal of 8 bases from V and 3 bases from J, the junction contained 5 bases not matched to a gene. This CDR3 is CASGWTSVYNEQFF. The CDR3 DNA follows: TGTGCCAGCGGATGGACTAGCGTCTACAATGAGCAGTTCTTC.

The chain carries TRBV7-6 and TRBJ2-1; TRBD1 agrees at 7 bases. J lost 12 bases, V lost 3 bases, and 8 bases had no gene match. CDR3 length equals 13 residues. Germline CDR1 and CDR2: SGHVS and FNYEAQ. Written as DNA, the CDR3 is TGTGCCAGCAGCTTCAAAGAGGGGGCGTCGCAGTTCTTC. It specifies CASSFKEGASQFF.

The chain links TRBV28 to TRBJ2-7; D is ambiguous. CDR1 is MDHEN and CDR2 is SYDVKM in the germline V gene. This CDR3 spans 12 amino acids. V was cut by 3 bases and J by 6 bases, with 9 bases left in between. The CDR3 spells CASSFSWGEQYF. As DNA, the CDR3 is TGTGCCAGCAGTTTCTCCTGGGGCGAGCAGTACTTC.

This chain joins TRBV19 and TRBJ2-1; 9 bases map to TRBD2. Germline V gene data show CDR1 as LNHDA and CDR2 as SQIVND (reference sequence). CDR3 length: 15 residues. J lost 9 bases, V lost 3 bases, and 9 bases had no gene match. CDR3 nucleotides: TGTGCCAGTAGTATCAGGGTAGCGGGAGTGGCTGAGCAGTTCTTC. This sequence encodes CASSIRVAGVAEQFF. The whole variable domain, remainder taken from reference TRBV19 and TRBJ2-1, is DGGITQSPKYLFRKEGQNVTLSCEQNLNHDAMYWYRQDPGQGLRLIYYSQIVNDFQKGDIAEGYSVSREKKESFPLTVTSAQKNPTAFYLCASSIRVAGVAEQFFGPGTRLTVL.

In nucleotides, the CDR3 is TGCAGTGCTAGAGATGGGGGGAGTGCCTACGAGCAGTACTTC. Translating it yields CSARDGGSAYEQYF. The chain combines TRBV20-1 with TRBJ2-7, with D possibly TRBD2 on 6 matching bases. CDR1 is DFQATT and CDR2 is SNEGSKA in the germline V gene (reference sequence). The CDR3 consists of 14 residues. V was shortened by 0 bases and J by 2 bases, with 11 bases between the two germline ends.

Details on this clonotype: The junction shows a germline mismatch at one end, possibly a read error. The chain uses TRBV12-3 or TRBV12-4 and TRBJ2-5, with TRBD2 matching over 12 bases. This CDR3 has 15 residues. The CDR3: CASSLAGGTQGTQYF. CDR3 DNA sequence: TGTGCCAGCAGTCTAGCGGGAGGGACCCAAGGGACCCAGTACTTC.

This chain links TRBV18 with TRBJ2-5; D is ambiguous. The CDR3 sequence is 12 residues long. The germline CDR1 and CDR2 sequences are KGHSH and LQKENI. Between the trimmed V and J ends, which lost 3 bases and 2 bases, there was a span of 4 bases. In DNA form, the CDR3 reads TGTGCCAGCTCACCCATTCAAGAGACCCAGTACTTC. Amino acid sequence: CASSPIQETQYF.

The rearrangement links TRBV19 to TRBJ2-3; D not resolved. Germline V gene lookup returns CDR1 LNHDA and CDR2 SQIVND (reference sequence). The CDR3 has 12 amino acids. Trimming removed 4 bases at V and 7 bases at J, with 9 bases between. CDR3 amino acids: CASSTYTNTQYF. The CDR3 nucleotides read TGTGCCAGTAGTACCTACACGAATACGCAGTATTTT.

This chain uses TRBV9 with TRBJ2-6; D remains ambiguous. The CDR3 is 14 residues long. The V end was cut by 6 bases, the J end by 0 bases, with 7 bases between. The germline V gene encodes CDR1 SGDLS and CDR2 YYNGEE. CDR3 coding DNA: TGTGCCAGCACCTCCAACTCTGGGGCCAACGTCCTGACTTTC. It encodes CASTSNSGANVLTF.

The chain is built from TRBV25-1 and TRBJ2-5; TRBD2 matches at 14 bases. V lost 5 bases and J lost 4; bases outside the gene matches: 12. Germline assignment: CDR1 MGHDK and CDR2 SYGVNS. The CDR3 sequence is 18 residues long. DNA for the CDR3: TGTGCCAGCAGTACCAACACGGGGACTAGCGGGAGACGAGAGACCCAGTACTTC. This sequence encodes CASSTNTGTSGRRETQYF.

The chain uses TRBV10-3 and TRBJ2-1; 9 bases match TRBD2. CDR1 is ENHRY, CDR2 SYGVKD, per germline. The CDR3 spans 16 residues. The J segment lost 4 bases and the V segment lost 3 bases, leaving 7 bases of the junction unmatched. CDR3 bases: TGTGCCATCAGTGACCTTCTAGCGGGAATGTACAATGAGCAGTTCTTC. Residues: CAISDLLAGMYNEQFF.

V is TRBV20-1 and J is TRBJ2-3; TRBD2 matches 8 bases. Germline V gene sequence: CDR1 DFQATT, CDR2 SNEGSKA (reference sequence). CDR3 length equals 16 residues. J lost 6 bases, V lost 2 bases, and 13 bases had no gene match. The CDR3 bases are TGCAGTGCTAGACCAACACTAGCGGTTGGGAGGGATACGCAGTATTTT. Its protein product is CSARPTLAVGRDTQYF.

V usage is TRBV3-1 and J usage is TRBJ1-2; D may be TRBD1 (6 bases). Trimming took off 3 bases at V and 12 bases at J, with 17 bases between the two ends. CDR3 length equals 13 residues. CDR1 LGHDT and CDR2 YNNKEL come from the germline V gene (reference sequence). CDR3 in amino acids: CASSQGAGQKNTF. CDR3 sequence (DNA): TGTGCCAGCAGCCAGGGGGCCGGGCAGAAGAACACCTTC.

V and J are TRBV4-2 and TRBJ1-1; D possibly corresponds to TRBD1 (5 bases). This CDR3 has 15 residues. Germline CDR1 and CDR2: LGHNA and YNFKEQ. V shed 0 bases and J shed 1 base, with 9 bases lying between them. CDR3 in amino acids: CASSQDRAANTEAFF. The CDR3 bases are TGTGCCAGCAGCCAAGACAGGGCGGCGAACACTGAAGCTTTCTTT.

The chain links TRBV7-9 to TRBJ2-1; TRBD2 matches 8 bases. The CDR3 runs 15 residues. Germline V lookup: CDR1 SEHNR, CDR2 FQNEAQ (reference sequence). Unmatched junction bases numbered 12, after V lost 4 bases and J lost 10 bases. The DNA of the CDR3 is TGTGCCAGCAGCTCCCAGCGGGAGAAAGCTGGCGAGCAGTTCTTC. This sequence encodes CASSSQREKAGEQFF.

This clonotype was recorded once. The chain has TRBV27 and TRBJ2-7, with 8 positions matching TRBD1. The CDR3 covers 14 residues. V shed 4 bases and J 4 bases; nucleotides not matched to a gene: 6. CDR1 MNHEY and CDR2 SMNVEV come from the germline V gene (reference sequence). The CDR3 region has the DNA TGTGCCAGCAGTTCCCGGGACAGGCGGTACGAGCAGTACTTC. Its protein product is CASSSRDRRYEQYF.

This chain uses TRBV3-1 with TRBJ2-1; TRBD2 matches 7 bases. V trimming: 4 bases; J trimming: 7 bases; junction bases outside the gene matches: 10. The CDR3 spans 15 residues. Germline V gene sequence: CDR1 LGHDT, CDR2 YNNKEL (reference sequence). DNA for the CDR3: TGTGCCAGCAGCCCGTTTAGCGGGTCGGTGAATGAGCAGTTCTTC. Protein sequence: CASSPFSGSVNEQFF.

The gene calls are TRBV9 and TRBJ1-2, with D hard to call. Germline V gene data show CDR1 as SGDLS and CDR2 as YYNGEE. This CDR3 comprises 13 residues. V lost 6 bases to trimming and J lost 3 bases, with 12 bases between them. The CDR3 nucleotides are TGTGCCAGCACCGGTCTCGTTGACTATGGCTACACCTTC. Translated: CASTGLVDYGYTF.

The V and J genes are TRBV11-2 and TRBJ2-1; TRBD2 is a possible D gene (5 bases). The V gene lost 4 bases and the J gene lost 1 base, with 11 bases spanning the gap. This CDR3 spans 15 amino acids. Germline V CDR1 and CDR2: SGHAT, FQNNGV. CDR3 residues: CASSSVRGSYNEQFF. The CDR3 coding sequence is TGTGCCAGCAGCTCCGTAAGAGGGTCCTACAATGAGCAGTTCTTC.

The CDR3 loop is CATSDFRVSQETQYF. The CDR3 DNA sequence: TGTGCCACCAGTGATTTCCGGGTTTCACAAGAGACCCAGTACTTC. This chain links TRBV24-1 with TRBJ2-5; D unclear. Germline V gene sequence: CDR1 KGHDR, CDR2 SFDVKD. This CDR3 is 15 amino acids long. V was clipped by 1 base and J by 2 bases, with 10 bases between them.

On this clonotype itself: Germline is not matched at one junction end, which may reflect a read error. The chain links TRBV29-1 to TRBJ2-5; tentative D call: TRBD2 (6 bases). Germline CDR1 is SQVTM and CDR2 is ANQGSEA. This CDR3 region has 13 residues. CDR3 amino acids: CSVGGTYLQETLF. CDR3 in DNA: TGCAGCGTTGGGGGGACTTACCTTCAAGAGACCCTCTTC.

V is TRBV18 and J is TRBJ1-2; unclear D gene. CDR3 size: 16 residues. Per germline, CDR1 KGHSH and CDR2 LQKENI. Trimming removed 2 bases from V and 2 bases from J, with 15 bases in between. CDR3 region: CASSPSQATLNYGYTF. The CDR3 nucleotides read TGTGCCAGCTCACCATCGCAGGCGACACTGAACTATGGCTACACCTTC.

The chain carries TRBV12-3 or TRBV12-4 and TRBJ2-2; 7 positions match TRBD2. The CDR3 has 14 residues. V gave up 5 bases and J gave up 6 bases; unmatched junction bases: 6. Here the CDR3 DNA reads TGTGCCAGCAGTGGTCTCGCGGGAGCCGGGGAGCTGTTTTTT. The encoded protein is CASSGLAGAGELFF.

This chain connects TRBV6-5 to TRBJ2-5; 9 nucleotides align to TRBD2. Losses at the gene ends were 7 bases for V and 4 bases for J; bases not matched to a gene: 10. The CDR3 runs 15 residues. The germline V gene encodes CDR1 MNHEY and CDR2 SVGAGI. The CDR3 reads CASMSAGGPSETQYF. In DNA, the CDR3 is TGTGCCAGCATGAGTGCGGGAGGGCCTTCAGAGACCCAGTACTTC.